Described below is a single TCR beta chain sequence and its context. This clone's antigen is unknown. Base qualities are not provided; no much larger clone lies one nucleotide away. Lesional scalp punch biopsies and peripheral blood were collected from alopecia areata patients. PBMCs were isolated by density centrifugation and stained for CD3, CD4 and CD8, after which CD4+ and CD8+ T cells were sorted on a FACSAria. These data come from a study of CD8+ T cells in alopecia areata (dated by TCRdb to the late 2010s). Broadly, across the study: The treated patients, all with moderate-to-severe alopecia areata, were enrolled in an open-label pilot trial of oral tofacitinib given at 5 to 10 mg twice daily. Patients received tofacitinib for 6 to 18 months and were then followed off drug for 6 months to check for delayed response and recurrence. On the human side, TCRbeta sequencing was run on scalp tissue and on sorted CD4+ and CD8+ peripheral blood T cells from healthy controls and from alopecia areata patients with either patchy or totalis/universalis disease. Tofacitinib-treated patients had biopsies at baseline and at 4 and 24 weeks of treatment, with a later scalp biopsy in several patients. To study T cell clonal expansion in alopecia areata, the researchers applied high-throughput TCRbeta sequencing to both the C3H/HeJ mouse model and human patients. RNA was extracted with the PAXgene miRNA kit for fixed scalp, the miRNeasy kit for PBMCs, and the RNeasy kit for mouse skin. immunoSEQ multiplex PCR using 35 Vbeta forward primers and 13 Jbeta reverse primers was used to amplify TCRbeta CDR3 regions. Scalp clonality was compared among normal scalp (n=4), patchy alopecia areata scalp (n=8), and alopecia totalis/universalis scalp (n=8). What the research found in general, with its limitations: TCR sequences shared between patients were less clear than in mice, possibly partly because of HLA diversity in the patient population. Scalp TCR repertoire analysis is complicated because resident alphabeta T cells in normal human skin are also sequenced, whereas mouse skin is dominated by gammadelta T cells. Higher clonality and more expanded CD8+ clones were observed in lesional scalp than in normal scalp, particularly in alopecia totalis/universalis, a finding suggestive of antigenic drive.

Trimming costs V 3 bases and J 3 bases, and their ends lie 4 bases apart. CDR1 and CDR2 are read off the germline V gene as SGHRS and YFSETQ. The CDR3 numbers 11 residues from cysteine through phenylalanine. The sequence is cut down to CDR3 DNA, 33 bases in frame from base 1. The library was made by the immunoSEQ multiplex PCR assay. For TCR sequencing, RNA was extracted from every sample and reverse transcribed into cDNA to serve as template. First-strand cDNA was synthesized with SuperScript III using a 2:1 mix of oligo-dT and random hexamers. Amplification bias was assessed with a synthetic immune receptor repertoire, and residual bias was removed computationally. In the authors' own workflow: Raw reads were preprocessed for error removal, and CDR3 was defined according to IMGT conventions as running from the conserved cysteine to phenylalanine. To get clonality, Shannon entropy was normalized by log2 of the number of productive unique TCRs and the result was subtracted from 1. Whether scalp clones were CD4 or CD8 was inferred by matching scalp TCRbeta sequences against CD4 and CD8 repertoires sorted from blood. TCRdb obtained this table from immuneACCESS and retained in-frame rearrangements with V and J assigned. These tables miss some clones; where compared with another copy, unresolved V genes account for less than half of the shortfall, and the remainder is unexplained. V, J and clone size were drawn from that table, and D and trimming were deduced from the DNA. The sample data list 150,000 or so clones, and roughly 50% of these were observed just once. About 6.4% of the sample is in the top ten clones.

Recombination linked TRBV5-1 to TRBJ2-7; the D gene cannot be resolved reliably. The source is a human donor with alopecia areata. The sequenced sample consisted of CD4+ T cells sorted from blood. The DNA sequence is given as TGCGCCAGCAGCTGGAACTACGAGCAGTACTTC. This yields the protein CASSWNYEQYF.